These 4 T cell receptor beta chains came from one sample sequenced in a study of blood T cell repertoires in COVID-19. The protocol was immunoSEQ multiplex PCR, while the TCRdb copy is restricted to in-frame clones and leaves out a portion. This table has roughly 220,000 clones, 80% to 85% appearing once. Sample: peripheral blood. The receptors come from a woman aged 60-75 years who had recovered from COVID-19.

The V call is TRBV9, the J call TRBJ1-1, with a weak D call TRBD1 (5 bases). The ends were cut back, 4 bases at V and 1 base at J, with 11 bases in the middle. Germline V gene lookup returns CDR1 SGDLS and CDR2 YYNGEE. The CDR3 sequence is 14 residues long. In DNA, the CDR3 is TGTGCCAGCAGCCCCTCGGGGGGGAACACTGAAGCTTTCTTT. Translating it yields CASSPSGGNTEAFF.

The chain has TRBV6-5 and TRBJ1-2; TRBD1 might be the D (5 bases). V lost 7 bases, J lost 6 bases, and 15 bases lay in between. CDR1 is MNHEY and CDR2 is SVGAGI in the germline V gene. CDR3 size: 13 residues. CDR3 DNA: TGTGCCAGCACCAGAAAGGGGTCAGATGGCTACACCTTC. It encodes CASTRKGSDGYTF.

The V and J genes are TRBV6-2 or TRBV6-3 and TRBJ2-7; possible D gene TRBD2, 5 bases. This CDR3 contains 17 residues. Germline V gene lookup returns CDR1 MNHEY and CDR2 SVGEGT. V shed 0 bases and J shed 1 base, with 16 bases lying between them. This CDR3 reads CASSYSLDTPGSYEQYF. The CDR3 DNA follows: TGTGCCAGCAGTTACTCTCTTGACACCCCGGGGTCCTACGAGCAGTACTTC.

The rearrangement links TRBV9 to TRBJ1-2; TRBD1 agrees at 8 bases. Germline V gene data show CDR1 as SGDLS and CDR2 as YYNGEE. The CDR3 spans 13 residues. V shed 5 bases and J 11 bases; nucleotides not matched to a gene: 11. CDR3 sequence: CASSVPGQVSYTF. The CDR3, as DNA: TGTGCCAGCAGTGTCCCGGGACAGGTTTCTTACACCTTC.